These T cell receptor beta chains were read from a single sample in a study of blood T cell repertoires in COVID-19. Profiling relied on immunoSEQ multiplex PCR, and the TCRdb table lists in-frame clones only, not all of them. The profile covers about 240,000 clones, with about 84% appearing a single time and roughly an eighth taken by the ten largest. Specimen: peripheral blood. The receptor source for this set is a man older than 75 with acute or convalescent COVID-19. The CDR3 runs from the conserved cysteine through the conserved F or W.

CDR3aa: CASSQFWDRPADGYTF; v_gene: TRBV4-1; j_gene: TRBJ1-2
CDR3aa: CASSSGQGIYGYTF; v_gene: TRBV28; j_gene: TRBJ1-2
CDR3aa: CASSSAGTARTDTQYF; v_gene: TRBV5-6; j_gene: TRBJ2-3
CDR3aa: CASSRDRDYGYTF; v_gene: TRBV7-2; j_gene: TRBJ1-2
CDR3aa: CASSLGAGGFSYEQYF; v_gene: TRBV11-2; j_gene: TRBJ2-7
CDR3aa: CASSLSYDRSYEQYF; v_gene: TRBV7-2; j_gene: TRBJ2-7
CDR3aa: CASSESTSTDTQYF; v_gene: TRBV2; j_gene: TRBJ2-3
CDR3aa: CASSSRHYNEQFF; v_gene: TRBV19; j_gene: TRBJ2-1
CDR3aa: CASSYTGRGEGQPQHF; v_gene: TRBV6-5; j_gene: TRBJ1-5
CDR3aa: CASSQGQGGTQYF; v_gene: TRBV3-1/TRBV3-2; j_gene: TRBJ2-5
CDR3aa: CASSLAMNYGYTF; v_gene: TRBV28; j_gene: TRBJ1-2
CDR3aa: CASSYSTAYNYGYTF; v_gene: TRBV6-6; j_gene: TRBJ1-2
CDR3aa: CASSSRTGSSYNEQFF; v_gene: TRBV28; j_gene: TRBJ2-1
CDR3aa: CASSINGGIDYGYTF; v_gene: TRBV19; j_gene: TRBJ1-2
CDR3aa: CASSRGRGPYNEQFF; v_gene: TRBV2; j_gene: TRBJ2-1
CDR3aa: CASRPGQFTEAFF; v_gene: TRBV11-2; j_gene: TRBJ1-1
CDR3aa: CASSEALEGQQYF; v_gene: TRBV6-1; j_gene: TRBJ2-7
CDR3aa: CAGGGLGFNEQFF; v_gene: TRBV28; j_gene: TRBJ2-1
CDR3aa: CASSFQGNDYGYTF; v_gene: TRBV5-6; j_gene: TRBJ1-2
CDR3aa: CASRGDRGNTEAFF; v_gene: TRBV7-2; j_gene: TRBJ1-1
CDR3aa: CASSLDSGELFF; v_gene: TRBV5-1; j_gene: TRBJ2-2
CDR3aa: CASSPPMGLAGVNEQFF; v_gene: TRBV18; j_gene: TRBJ2-1
CDR3aa: CASSPWTSGGKREQFF; v_gene: TRBV5-4; j_gene: TRBJ2-1
CDR3aa: CASSYYGLGEQYF; v_gene: TRBV6-2/TRBV6-3; j_gene: TRBJ2-7
CDR3aa: CAISAAGVENIQYF; v_gene: TRBV10-3; j_gene: TRBJ2-4
CDR3aa: CASSYPPIYEQYF; v_gene: TRBV6-5; j_gene: TRBJ2-7
CDR3aa: CASSQGDRGPGELFF; v_gene: TRBV3-1/TRBV3-2; j_gene: TRBJ2-2
CDR3aa: CASSDNIGGGETQYF; v_gene: TRBV2; j_gene: TRBJ2-5
CDR3aa: CASSQGQKNEKLFF; v_gene: TRBV18; j_gene: TRBJ1-4
CDR3aa: CASSAREGFGYTF; v_gene: TRBV9; j_gene: TRBJ1-2
CDR3aa: CASSRDRGGQPQHF; v_gene: TRBV9; j_gene: TRBJ1-5
CDR3aa: CASSPVRNTEAFF; v_gene: TRBV5-1; j_gene: TRBJ1-1
CDR3aa: CASSIDRGSYEQYF; v_gene: TRBV28; j_gene: TRBJ2-7
CDR3aa: CASSRQVRNTIYF; v_gene: TRBV11-2; j_gene: TRBJ1-3
CDR3aa: CASSASGAIGEKLFF; v_gene: TRBV9; j_gene: TRBJ1-4
CDR3aa: CASSPGTGLWNEKLFF; v_gene: TRBV14; j_gene: TRBJ1-4
CDR3aa: CASSMTGSGNTIYF; v_gene: TRBV7-7; j_gene: TRBJ1-3
CDR3aa: CASSQEPYSPEAFF; v_gene: TRBV4-2; j_gene: TRBJ1-1
CDR3aa: CASSISGSRGSTDTQYF; v_gene: TRBV5-6; j_gene: TRBJ2-3
CDR3aa: CASSGQGNYGYTF; v_gene: TRBV18; j_gene: TRBJ1-2
CDR3aa: CASSEGTGALGYTF; v_gene: TRBV6-1; j_gene: TRBJ1-2
CDR3aa: CASSYGSGGFGNTIYF; v_gene: TRBV6-6; j_gene: TRBJ1-3
CDR3aa: CASSWGDSPNEQYF; v_gene: TRBV5-1; j_gene: TRBJ2-7
CDR3aa: CASSSGGGGPSASPLHF; v_gene: TRBV28; j_gene: TRBJ1-6
CDR3aa: CASSLGPGNTEAFF; v_gene: TRBV7-2; j_gene: TRBJ1-1
CDR3aa: CASREGAHYGYTF; v_gene: TRBV12-3/TRBV12-4; j_gene: TRBJ1-2
CDR3aa: CASSFATGGNFKPQHF; v_gene: TRBV28; j_gene: TRBJ1-5
CDR3aa: CASSMRAVTSYEQYF; v_gene: TRBV19; j_gene: TRBJ2-7